This T cell receptor (beta chain) was documented in a study of OX40 agonist ivuxolimab in advanced cancers. At the level of the whole study: Ivuxolimab, which targeted the costimulatory receptor OX40 (CD134), was an agonistic, fully human IgG2 monoclonal antibody. Intravenous ivuxolimab was administered to patients every 2 weeks at six dose levels: 0.01, 0.1, 0.3, 1.5, 3 and 10 mg/kg. Of the approximately 53 patients in dose escalation, around 19 had hepatocellular carcinoma, around 15 had melanoma, 9 had renal cell carcinoma and 9 had head and neck cancer. In the dose-escalation cohort, 82.7% of patients were male, and the mean age was approximately 60 years, with a range of 23 to 79. Patients were allowed to have had prior anti-PD-1, anti-PD-L1 or anti-CTLA-4 therapy, and 40% of the dose-escalation patients had previously received checkpoint inhibitors. Three dose-escalation patients achieved partial responses, one with hepatocellular carcinoma and two with cutaneous melanoma. Peripheral TCRbeta sequencing was intended to test whether TCR sequence diversity was altered and clonal T-cell expansion was caused by ivuxolimab. The paper reports the monotherapy dose-escalation portion (N of about 56 patients) of the phase I ivuxolimab trial.

V is shortened by 3 bases, J by 5 bases, and the region joining them spans 13 bases. The CDR3, from cysteine to phenylalanine, totals 14 residues. This entry keeps only the CDR3 DNA: 42 bases, framed from base 1. Per the germline V gene, SGHVS is the CDR1 and FNYEAQ is the CDR2. For sequencing of the TCRbeta CDR3 region, genomic DNA was extracted from the sorted cells. TCRbeta CDR3 regions were sequenced using the immunoSEQ Assay. The table was pulled from immuneACCESS by TCRdb, which kept in-frame rearrangements only. Such tables lose some clones; where checked, under half of the loss comes from unresolved V genes, and the rest has no known cause. The sample profile shows about 100,000 clones; less than 95% of them were found once. The ten biggest clones cover roughly 1.1% of the sample. The paper as a whole reports these results and caveats: At doses from 0.1 to 3.0 mg/kg, clonal expansion was seen in both CD4+ and CD8+ blood T cells between baseline and week 6. In the 0.1-3.0 mg/kg groups, partial responders were among the patients with the lowest normalized peripheral clonal expansion, particularly in CD8+ T cells. Low levels of normalized T-cell clonal expansion were also seen in some nonresponding patients. Which antigens the clonally expanded peripheral T cells were specific for was not determined. After ivuxolimab, expanded clones were on average more numerous among CD8+ T cells than among CD4+ T cells.

The trial excluded patients who had a history of autoimmune disease or who were on systemic immunosuppression. Peripheral blood for TCR sequencing was drawn from every dose cohort at baseline, at cycle 4 day 1 and at cycle 7 day 1. Samples came from an open-label, multicenter, first-in-human phase I dose-escalation trial of ivuxolimab. Adults with locally advanced or metastatic melanoma, renal cell carcinoma, hepatocellular carcinoma or head and neck squamous cell carcinoma were enrolled in the trial. Before TCR sequencing, CD4+ and CD8+ T cells were separately sorted from peripheral blood. In regard to this clone: Which antigen it targets is not known. Per-base quality was not reported, and no clone a single base away is much larger than it.

In this chain, TRBV7-6 is recombined with TRBJ2-5; the D region possibly corresponds to TRBD2 (5 bases align). The sample in question was CD4+ or CD8+ T cells sorted from blood, obtained in a trial of the OX40 agonist ivuxolimab. This receptor was identified in an adult with an advanced solid tumor such as melanoma, head and neck, liver or kidney cancer. CDR3 sequence: CASSFRAGGETQYF. The DNA sequence is as follows: TGTGCCAGCAGCTTTAGGGCAGGAGGTGAGACCCAGTACTTC.